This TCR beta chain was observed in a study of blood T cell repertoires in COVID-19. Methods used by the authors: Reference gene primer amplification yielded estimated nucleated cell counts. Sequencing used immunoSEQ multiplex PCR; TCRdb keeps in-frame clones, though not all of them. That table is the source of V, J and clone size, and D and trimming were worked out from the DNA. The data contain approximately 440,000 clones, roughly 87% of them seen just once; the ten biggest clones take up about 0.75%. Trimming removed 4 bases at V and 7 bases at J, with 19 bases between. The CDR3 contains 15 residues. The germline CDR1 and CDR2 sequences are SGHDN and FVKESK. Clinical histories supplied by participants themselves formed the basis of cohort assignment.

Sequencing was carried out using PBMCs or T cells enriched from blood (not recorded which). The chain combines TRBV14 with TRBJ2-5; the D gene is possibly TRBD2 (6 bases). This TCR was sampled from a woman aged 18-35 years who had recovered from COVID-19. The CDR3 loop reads CASSPQAGRSGTQYF. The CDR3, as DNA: TGTGCCAGCAGCCCCCAGGCGGGGAGGTCAGGGACCCAGTACTTC.